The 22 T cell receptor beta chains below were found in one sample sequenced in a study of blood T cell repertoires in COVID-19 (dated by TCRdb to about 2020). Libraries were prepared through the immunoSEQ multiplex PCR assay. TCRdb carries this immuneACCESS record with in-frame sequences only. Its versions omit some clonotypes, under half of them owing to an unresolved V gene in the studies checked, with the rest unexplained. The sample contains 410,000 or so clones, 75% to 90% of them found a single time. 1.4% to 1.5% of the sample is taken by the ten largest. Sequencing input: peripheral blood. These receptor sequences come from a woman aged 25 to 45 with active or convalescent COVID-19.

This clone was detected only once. This CDR3 is CASRSRDSVYGEAFF. The CDR3 bases are TGTGCCAGCAGGAGTCGGGACAGTGTGTATGGTGAAGCTTTCTTT. The chain employs TRBV21-1 and TRBJ1-1; the D segment call TRBD1 is taken from the table without a DNA check. TRBV21-1 is described as a pseudogene. This CDR3 contains 15 residues.

The CDR3 nucleotides read TGTGCCAGCAGTAGCGGGGGGCGGAGTACCGGGGAGCTGTTTTTT. Residues: CASSSGGRSTGELFF. This rearrangement joins TRBV6-5 to TRBJ2-2; 9 bases are shared with TRBD2. V was pared by 5 bases and J by 5 bases, with 6 bases of the junction left unmatched. Per germline, CDR1 MNHEY and CDR2 SVGAGI. CDR3 length equals 15 residues.

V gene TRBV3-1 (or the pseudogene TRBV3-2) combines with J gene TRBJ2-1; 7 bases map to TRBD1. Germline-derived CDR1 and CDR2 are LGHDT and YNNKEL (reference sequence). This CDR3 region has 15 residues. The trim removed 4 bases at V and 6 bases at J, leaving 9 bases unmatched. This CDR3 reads CASSPGQIVGNEQFF. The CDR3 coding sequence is TGTGCCAGCAGCCCGGGACAGATAGTCGGCAATGAGCAGTTCTTC.

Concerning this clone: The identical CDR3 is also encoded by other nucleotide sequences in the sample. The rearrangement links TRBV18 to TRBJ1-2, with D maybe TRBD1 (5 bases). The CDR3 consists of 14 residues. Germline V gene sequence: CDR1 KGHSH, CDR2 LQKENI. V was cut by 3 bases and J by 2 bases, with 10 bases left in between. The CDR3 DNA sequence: TGTGCCAGCTCACCCCAGGGCCAGAACTATGGCTACACCTTC. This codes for CASSPQGQNYGYTF.

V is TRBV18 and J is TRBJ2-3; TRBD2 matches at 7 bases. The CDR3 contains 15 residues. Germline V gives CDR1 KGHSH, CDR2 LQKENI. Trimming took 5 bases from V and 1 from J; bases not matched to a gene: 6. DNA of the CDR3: TGTGCCAGCTCAGCATGGGCGGGAGGCACAGATACGCAGTATTTT. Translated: CASSAWAGGTDTQYF.

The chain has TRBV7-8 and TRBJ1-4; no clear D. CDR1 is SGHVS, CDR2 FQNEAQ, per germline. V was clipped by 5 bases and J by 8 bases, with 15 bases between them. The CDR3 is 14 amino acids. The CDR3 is CASSEQEVREKLFF. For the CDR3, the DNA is TGTGCCAGCAGCGAGCAGGAGGTTCGAGAAAAACTGTTTTTT.

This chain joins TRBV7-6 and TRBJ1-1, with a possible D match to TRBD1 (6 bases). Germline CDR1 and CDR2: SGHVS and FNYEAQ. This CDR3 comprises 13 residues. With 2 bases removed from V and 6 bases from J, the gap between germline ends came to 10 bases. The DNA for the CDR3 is TGTGCCAGCAGCTTACAGGGGACGTCTGAAGCTTTCTTT. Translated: CASSLQGTSEAFF.

In nucleotides, the CDR3 is TGTGCCAGCAGCACCGGACGGGGGAAAAACATTCAGTACTTC. It encodes CASSTGRGKNIQYF. The V gene is TRBV21-1, the J gene TRBJ2-4; the listed D gene, TRBD2, was not tested against the DNA. TRBV21-1 is assigned pseudogene status. This CDR3 has 14 residues.

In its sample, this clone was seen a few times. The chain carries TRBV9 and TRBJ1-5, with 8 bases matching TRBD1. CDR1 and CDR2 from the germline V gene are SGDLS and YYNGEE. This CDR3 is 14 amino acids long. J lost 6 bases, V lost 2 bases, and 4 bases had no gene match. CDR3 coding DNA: TGTGCCAGCAGCGTGACAGGGGAGAGTCAGCCCCAGCATTTT. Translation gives CASSVTGESQPQHF.

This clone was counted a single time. The CDR3 region has the DNA TGTGCCGATTCAGGTGGGGGACAACGCACAGATACGCAGTATTTT. As protein: CADSGGGQRTDTQYF. The chain has TRBV2 and TRBJ2-3; possible D gene TRBD1, 6 bases. Germline V gene data show CDR1 as SNHLY and CDR2 as FYNNEI. This CDR3 has 15 residues. Trimming left V 11 bases short and J 1 base short, with 19 bases between.

For the CDR3, the DNA is TGTGCCAGCAGCCCGGGGGGACAGGGGGCTTACGAGCAGTACTTC. Protein: CASSPGGQGAYEQYF. The gene calls are TRBV5-4 and TRBJ2-7, with 12 bases aligning to TRBD1. The V segment lost 4 bases and the J segment 4 bases; nucleotides outside the gene matches: 6. Germline V gives CDR1 SGHNT, CDR2 YYREEE (reference sequence). This CDR3 has 15 residues.

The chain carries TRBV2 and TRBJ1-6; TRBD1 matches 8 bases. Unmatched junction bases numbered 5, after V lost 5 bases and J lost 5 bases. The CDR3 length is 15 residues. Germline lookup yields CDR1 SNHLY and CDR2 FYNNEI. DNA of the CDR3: TGTGCCAGCAGTTTGGAGACAGGGGATAATTCACCCCTCCACTTT. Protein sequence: CASSLETGDNSPLHF.

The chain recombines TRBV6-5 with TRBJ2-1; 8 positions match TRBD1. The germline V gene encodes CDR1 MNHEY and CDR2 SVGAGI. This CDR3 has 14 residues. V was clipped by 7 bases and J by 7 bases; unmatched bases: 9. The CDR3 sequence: CASKRARGLNEQFF. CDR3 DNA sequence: TGTGCCAGCAAGAGGGCCAGGGGGCTTAATGAGCAGTTCTTC.

The CDR3 region is CASAQQGTIAFF. Written as DNA, the CDR3 is TGTGCCAGCGCCCAACAGGGTACCATTGCTTTCTTT. V gene TRBV28 combines with J gene TRBJ1-1, with D tentatively TRBD1 (6 bases). The V end was cut by 8 bases, the J end by 11 bases, with 18 bases between. CDR3 length equals 12 residues. Germline V gene sequence: CDR1 MDHEN, CDR2 SYDVKM.

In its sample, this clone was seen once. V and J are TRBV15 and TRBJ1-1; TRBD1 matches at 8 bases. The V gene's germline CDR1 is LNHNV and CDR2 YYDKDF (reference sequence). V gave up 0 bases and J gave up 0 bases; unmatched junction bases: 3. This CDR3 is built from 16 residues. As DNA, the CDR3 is TGTGCCACCAGCAGAGACTGGACAGGGATGAACACTGAAGCTTTCTTT. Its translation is CATSRDWTGMNTEAFF. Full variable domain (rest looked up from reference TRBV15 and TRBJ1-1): DAMVIQNPRYQVTQFGKPVTLSCSQTLNHNVMYWYQQKSSQAPKLLFHYYDKDFNNEADTPDNFQSRRPNTSFCFLDIRSPGLGDTAMYLCATSRDWTGMNTEAFFGQGTRLTVV.

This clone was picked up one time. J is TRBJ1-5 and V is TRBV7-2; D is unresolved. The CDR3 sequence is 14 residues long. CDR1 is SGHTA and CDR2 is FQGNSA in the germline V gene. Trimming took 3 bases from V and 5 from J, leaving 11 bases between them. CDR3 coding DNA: TGTGCCAGCAGCTTCGTGGGAGTAGATCAGCCCCAGCATTTT. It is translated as CASSFVGVDQPQHF.

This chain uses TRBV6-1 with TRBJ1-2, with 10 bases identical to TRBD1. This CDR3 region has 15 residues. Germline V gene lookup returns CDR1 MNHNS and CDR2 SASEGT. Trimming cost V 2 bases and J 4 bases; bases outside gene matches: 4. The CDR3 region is CASSEQTGGVYGYTF. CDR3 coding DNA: TGTGCCAGCAGTGAACAGACAGGGGGCGTCTATGGCTACACCTTC.

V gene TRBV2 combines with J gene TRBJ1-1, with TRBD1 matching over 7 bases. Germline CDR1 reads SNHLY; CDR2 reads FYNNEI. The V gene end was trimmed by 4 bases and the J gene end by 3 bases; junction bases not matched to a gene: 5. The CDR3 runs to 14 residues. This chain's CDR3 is CASSVRQGHTEAFF. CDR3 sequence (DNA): TGTGCCAGCAGTGTCCGACAGGGCCACACTGAAGCTTTCTTT. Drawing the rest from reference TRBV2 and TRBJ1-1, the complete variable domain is EPEVTQTPSHQVTQMGQEVILRCVPISNHLYFYWYRQILGQKVEFLVSFYNNEISEKSEIFDDQFSVERPDGSNFTLKIRSTKLEDSAMYFCASSVRQGHTEAFFGQGTRLTVV.

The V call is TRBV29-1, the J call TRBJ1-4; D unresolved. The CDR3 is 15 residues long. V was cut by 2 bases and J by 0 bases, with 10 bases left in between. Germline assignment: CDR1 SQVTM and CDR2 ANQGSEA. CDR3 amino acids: CSVELVATTNEKLFF. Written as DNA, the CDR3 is TGCAGCGTTGAACTTGTGGCAACAACTAATGAAAAACTGTTTTTT.

The CDR3 here is CSAGGGNEQFF. The CDR3, as DNA: TGCAGTGCTGGCGGGGGGAATGAGCAGTTCTTC. This rearrangement joins TRBV20-1 to TRBJ2-1; 8 bases align to TRBD2. The length of the CDR3 is 11 residues. Unmatched junction bases numbered 1, after V lost 5 bases and J lost 7 bases. Germline values: CDR1 DFQATT, CDR2 SNEGSKA (reference sequence).

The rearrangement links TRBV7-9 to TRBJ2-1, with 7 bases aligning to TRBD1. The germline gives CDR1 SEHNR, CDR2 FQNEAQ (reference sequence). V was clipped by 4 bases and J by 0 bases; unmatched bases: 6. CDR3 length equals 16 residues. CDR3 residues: CASSSTGRSSYNEQFF. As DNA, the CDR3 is TGTGCCAGCAGCTCGACAGGGCGAAGCTCCTACAATGAGCAGTTCTTC.

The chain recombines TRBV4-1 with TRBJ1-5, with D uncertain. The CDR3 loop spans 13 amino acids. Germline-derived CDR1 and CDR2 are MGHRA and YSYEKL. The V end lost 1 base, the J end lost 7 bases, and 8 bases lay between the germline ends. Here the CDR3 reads CASSQVFGQPQHF. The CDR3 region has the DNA TGCGCCAGCAGCCAAGTTTTCGGGCAGCCCCAGCATTTT.